This TCR beta chain was recorded in a study of T cell responses to AZD1222 COVID-19 vaccine. Sequencing was performed with immunoSEQ multiplex PCR; in TCRdb, only in-frame clones are kept and a portion is missing. The sample contains more than 150,000 clones, 94% of which appear only once. Trimming left V 6 bases short and J 14 bases short, with 18 bases between. The CDR3 is 12 amino acids. The chain employs TRBV12-3 or TRBV12-4 and TRBJ2-3; D might be TRBD1 or TRBD2, each matching 5 bases. The material was peripheral blood, obtained 28 days after the second AZD1222 dose. The sequence derives from an adult who received the AZD1222 COVID-19 vaccine. The CDR3 DNA follows: TGTGCCAGCAGCAGTCCGGGACCAAAATGGTATTTT. Translating gives CASSSPGPKWYF.